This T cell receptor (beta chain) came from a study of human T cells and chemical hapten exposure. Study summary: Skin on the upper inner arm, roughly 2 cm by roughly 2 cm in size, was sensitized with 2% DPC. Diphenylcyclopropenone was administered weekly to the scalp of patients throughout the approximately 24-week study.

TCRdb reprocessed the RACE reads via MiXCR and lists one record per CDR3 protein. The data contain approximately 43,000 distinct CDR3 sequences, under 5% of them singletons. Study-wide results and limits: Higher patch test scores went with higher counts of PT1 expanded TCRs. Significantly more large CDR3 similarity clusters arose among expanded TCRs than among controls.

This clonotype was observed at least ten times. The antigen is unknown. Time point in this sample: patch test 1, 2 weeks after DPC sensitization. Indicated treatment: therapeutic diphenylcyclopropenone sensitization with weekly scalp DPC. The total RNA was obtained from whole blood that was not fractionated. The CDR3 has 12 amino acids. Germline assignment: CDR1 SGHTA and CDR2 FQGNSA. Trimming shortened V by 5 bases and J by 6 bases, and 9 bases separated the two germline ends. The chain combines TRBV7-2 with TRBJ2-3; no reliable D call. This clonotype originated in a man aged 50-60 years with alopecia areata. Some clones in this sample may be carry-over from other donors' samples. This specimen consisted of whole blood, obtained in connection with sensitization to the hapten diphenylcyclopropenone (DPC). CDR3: CASSPYSDTQYF. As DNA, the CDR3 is TGTGCCAGCAGCCCCTATTCGGATACGCAGTATTTT.